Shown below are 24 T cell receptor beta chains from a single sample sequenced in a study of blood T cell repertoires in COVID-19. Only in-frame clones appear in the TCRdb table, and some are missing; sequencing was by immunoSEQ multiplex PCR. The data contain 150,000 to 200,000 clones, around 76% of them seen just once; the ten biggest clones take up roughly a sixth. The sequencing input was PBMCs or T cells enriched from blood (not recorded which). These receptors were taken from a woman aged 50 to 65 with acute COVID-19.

The DNA for the CDR3 is TGTGCCAGCAGTGCCGCAGGGGGAGGCAATCAGCCCCAGCATTTT. This encodes CASSAAGGGNQPQHF. The rearrangement joins TRBV28 to TRBJ1-5; 7 bases agree with TRBD1. This CDR3 is 15 amino acids long. Germline CDR1 and CDR2: MDHEN and SYDVKM. With V trimmed by 5 bases and J by 2 bases, 6 bases remained unmatched.

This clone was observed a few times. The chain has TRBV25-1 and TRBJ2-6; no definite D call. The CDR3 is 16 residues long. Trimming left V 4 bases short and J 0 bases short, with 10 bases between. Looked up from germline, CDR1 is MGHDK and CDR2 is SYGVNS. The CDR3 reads CASSAYSLSGANVLTF. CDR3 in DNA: TGTGCCAGCAGTGCTTATAGCCTCTCTGGGGCCAACGTCCTGACTTTC.

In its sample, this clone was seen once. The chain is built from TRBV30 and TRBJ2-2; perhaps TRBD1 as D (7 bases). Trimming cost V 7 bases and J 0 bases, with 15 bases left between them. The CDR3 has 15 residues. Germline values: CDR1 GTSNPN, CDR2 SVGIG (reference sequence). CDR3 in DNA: TGTGCCTTCCGGAGGGGGCCATCGAACACCGGGGAGCTGTTTTTT. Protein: CAFRRGPSNTGELFF.

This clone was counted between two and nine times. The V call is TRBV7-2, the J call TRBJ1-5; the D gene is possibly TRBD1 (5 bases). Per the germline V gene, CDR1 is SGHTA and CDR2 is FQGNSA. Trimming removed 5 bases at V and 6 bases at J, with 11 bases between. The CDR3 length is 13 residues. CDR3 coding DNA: TGTGCCAGCAGCGCCCAGGGCGGTCAGCCCCAGCATTTT. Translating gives CASSAQGGQPQHF.

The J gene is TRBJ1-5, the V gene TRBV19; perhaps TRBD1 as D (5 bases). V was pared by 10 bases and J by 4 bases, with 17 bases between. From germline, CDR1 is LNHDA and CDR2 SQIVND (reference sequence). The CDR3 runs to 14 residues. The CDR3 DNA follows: TGTGCCACCGACAAAGGGGTGGATAATCAGCCCCAGCATTTT. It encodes CATDKGVDNQPQHF.

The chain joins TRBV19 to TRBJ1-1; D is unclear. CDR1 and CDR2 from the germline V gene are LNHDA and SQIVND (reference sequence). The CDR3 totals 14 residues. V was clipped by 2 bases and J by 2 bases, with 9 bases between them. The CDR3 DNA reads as TGTGCCAGTAGTATAATTGGGCAAAACACTGAAGCTTTCTTT. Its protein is CASSIIGQNTEAFF. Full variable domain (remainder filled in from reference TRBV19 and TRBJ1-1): DGGITQSPKYLFRKEGQNVTLSCEQNLNHDAMYWYRQDPGQGLRLIYYSQIVNDFQKGDIAEGYSVSREKKESFPLTVTSAQKNPTAFYLCASSIIGQNTEAFFGQGTRLTVV.

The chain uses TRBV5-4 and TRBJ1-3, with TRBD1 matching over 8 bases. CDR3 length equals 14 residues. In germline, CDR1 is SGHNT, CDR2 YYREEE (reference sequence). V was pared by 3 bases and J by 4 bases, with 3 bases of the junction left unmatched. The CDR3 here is CASSWGDRGNTIYF. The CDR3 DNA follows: TGTGCCAGCAGCTGGGGGGACAGGGGAAACACCATATATTTT. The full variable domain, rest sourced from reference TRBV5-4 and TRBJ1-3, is ETGVTQSPTHLIKTRGQQVTLRCSSQSGHNTVSWYQQALGQGPQFIFQYYREEENGRGNFPPRFSGLQFPNYSSELNVNALELDDSALYLCASSWGDRGNTIYFGEGSWLTVV.

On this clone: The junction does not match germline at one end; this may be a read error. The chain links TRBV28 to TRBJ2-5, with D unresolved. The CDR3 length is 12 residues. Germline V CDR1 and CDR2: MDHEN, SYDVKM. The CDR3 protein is CASMGSQGTQYF. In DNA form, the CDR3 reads TGTGCCAGCATGGGTAGCCAAGGGACCCAGTACTTC.

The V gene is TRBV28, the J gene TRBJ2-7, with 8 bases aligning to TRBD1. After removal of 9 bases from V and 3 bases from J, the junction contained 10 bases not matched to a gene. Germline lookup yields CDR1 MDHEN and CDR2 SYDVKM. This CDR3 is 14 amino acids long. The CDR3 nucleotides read TGTGCCAGTAGGGGTACAGGGGGAGTCTACGAGCAGTACGTC. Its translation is CASRGTGGVYEQYV.

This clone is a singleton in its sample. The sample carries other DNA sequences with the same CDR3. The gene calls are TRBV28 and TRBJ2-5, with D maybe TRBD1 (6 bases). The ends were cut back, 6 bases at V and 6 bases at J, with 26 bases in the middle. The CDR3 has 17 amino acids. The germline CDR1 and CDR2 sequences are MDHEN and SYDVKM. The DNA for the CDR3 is TGTGCCAGCAGGGAATTAATCTTCGTACAGGGTCGGAAGACCCAGTACTTC. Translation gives CASRELIFVQGRKTQYF.

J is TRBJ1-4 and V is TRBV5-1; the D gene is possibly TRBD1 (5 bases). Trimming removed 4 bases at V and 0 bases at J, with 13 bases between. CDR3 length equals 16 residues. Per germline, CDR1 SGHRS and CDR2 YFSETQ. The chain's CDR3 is CASSAGTTATNEKLFF. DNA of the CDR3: TGCGCCAGCAGCGCAGGAACGACAGCAACTAATGAAAAACTGTTTTTT.

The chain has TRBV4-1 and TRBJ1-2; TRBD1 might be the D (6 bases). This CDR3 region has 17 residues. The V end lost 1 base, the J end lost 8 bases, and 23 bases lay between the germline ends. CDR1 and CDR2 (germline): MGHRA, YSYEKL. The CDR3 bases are TGCGCCAGCAGCCAAGGTAGCATGGGCCTACAGGGAAGAGGCTACACCTTC. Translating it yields CASSQGSMGLQGRGYTF.

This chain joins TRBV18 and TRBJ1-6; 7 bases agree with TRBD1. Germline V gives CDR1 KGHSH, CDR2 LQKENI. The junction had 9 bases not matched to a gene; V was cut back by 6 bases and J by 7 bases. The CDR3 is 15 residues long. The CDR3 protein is CASSLTGTVNSPLHF. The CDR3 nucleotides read TGTGCCAGCTCTCTCACCGGGACAGTAAATTCACCCCTCCACTTT.

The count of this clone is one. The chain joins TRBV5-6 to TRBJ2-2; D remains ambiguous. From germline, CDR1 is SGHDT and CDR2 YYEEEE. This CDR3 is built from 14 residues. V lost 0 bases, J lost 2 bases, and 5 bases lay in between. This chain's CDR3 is CASSLGQNTGELFF. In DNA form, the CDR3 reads TGTGCCAGCAGCTTGGGACAAAACACCGGGGAGCTGTTTTTT.

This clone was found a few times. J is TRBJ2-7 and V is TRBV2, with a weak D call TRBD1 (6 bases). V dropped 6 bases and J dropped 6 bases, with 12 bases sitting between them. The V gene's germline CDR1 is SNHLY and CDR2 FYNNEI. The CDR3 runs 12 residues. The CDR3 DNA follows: TGTGCCAGCAGGATGGGGGCGGGCGAGCAGTACGTC. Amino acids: CASRMGAGEQYV.

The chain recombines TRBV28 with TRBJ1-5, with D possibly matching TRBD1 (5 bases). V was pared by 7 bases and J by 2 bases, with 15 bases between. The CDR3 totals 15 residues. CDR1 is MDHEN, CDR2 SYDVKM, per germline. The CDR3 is CASIIRGRGNQPQHF. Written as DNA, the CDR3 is TGTGCCAGCATTATTAGGGGAAGGGGCAATCAGCCCCAGCATTTT.

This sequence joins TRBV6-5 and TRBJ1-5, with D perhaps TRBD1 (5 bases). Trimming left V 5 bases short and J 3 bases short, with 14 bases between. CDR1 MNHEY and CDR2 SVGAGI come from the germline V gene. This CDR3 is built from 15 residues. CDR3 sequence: CASSPDWGVNQPQHF. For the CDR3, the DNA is TGTGCCAGCAGTCCCGATTGGGGCGTCAATCAGCCCCAGCATTTT.

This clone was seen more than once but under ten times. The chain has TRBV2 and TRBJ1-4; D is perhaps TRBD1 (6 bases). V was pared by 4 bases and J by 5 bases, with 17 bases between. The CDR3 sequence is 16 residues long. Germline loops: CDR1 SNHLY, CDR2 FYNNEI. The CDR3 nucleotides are TGTGCCAGCAGTGCCGACTCACAGGGTCCAAATGAAAAACTGTTTTTT. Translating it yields CASSADSQGPNEKLFF.

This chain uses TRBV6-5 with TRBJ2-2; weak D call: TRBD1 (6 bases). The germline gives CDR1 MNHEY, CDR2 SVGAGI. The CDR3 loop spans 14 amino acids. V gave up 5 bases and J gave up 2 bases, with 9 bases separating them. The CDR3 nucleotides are TGTGCCAGCAGTAGGGACACTAACACCGGGGAGCTGTTTTTT. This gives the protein CASSRDTNTGELFF.

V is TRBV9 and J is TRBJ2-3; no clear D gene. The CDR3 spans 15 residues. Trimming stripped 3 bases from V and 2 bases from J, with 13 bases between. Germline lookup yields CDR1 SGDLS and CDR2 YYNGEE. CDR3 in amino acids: CASSGDILPTDTQYF. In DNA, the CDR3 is TGTGCCAGCAGCGGAGATATACTTCCCACAGATACGCAGTATTTT.

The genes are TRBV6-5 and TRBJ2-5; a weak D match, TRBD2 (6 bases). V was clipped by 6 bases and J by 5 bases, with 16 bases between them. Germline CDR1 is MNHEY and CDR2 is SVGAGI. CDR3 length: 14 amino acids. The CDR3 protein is CASSPPGGLETQYF. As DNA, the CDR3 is TGTGCCAGCAGCCCCCCTGGGGGGTTGGAGACCCAGTACTTC.

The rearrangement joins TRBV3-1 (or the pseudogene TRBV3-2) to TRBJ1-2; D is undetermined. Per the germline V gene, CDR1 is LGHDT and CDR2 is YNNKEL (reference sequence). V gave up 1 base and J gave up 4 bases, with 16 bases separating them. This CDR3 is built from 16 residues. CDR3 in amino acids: CASSQARSRVGYGYTF. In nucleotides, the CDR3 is TGTGCCAGCAGCCAAGCCCGTTCGAGGGTAGGCTATGGCTACACCTTC.

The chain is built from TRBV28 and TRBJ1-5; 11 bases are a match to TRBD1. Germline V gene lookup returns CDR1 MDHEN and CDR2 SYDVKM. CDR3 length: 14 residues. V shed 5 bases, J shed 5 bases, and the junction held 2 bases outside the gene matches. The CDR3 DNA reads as TGTGCCAGCAGTAGGACAGGGGGCCATCAGCCCCAGCATTTT. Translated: CASSRTGGHQPQHF.

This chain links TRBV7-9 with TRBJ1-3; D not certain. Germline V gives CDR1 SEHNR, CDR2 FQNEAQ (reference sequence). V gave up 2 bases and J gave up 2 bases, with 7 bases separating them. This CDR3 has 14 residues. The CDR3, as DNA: TGTGCCAGCAGCTTACCGGGGACTGGAAACACCATATATTTT. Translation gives CASSLPGTGNTIYF.